This T cell receptor beta chain appears in the sequencing data of a study of shared clonotypes between healthy human individuals. Deep level was the assay's run setting. DNA at 150 to 250 ng, 25,000 to 30,000 T cell genomes, went into sorted-subset replicate PCRs. Measured with immunoSEQ multiplex PCR; TCRdb has only the in-frame clones, and not every one. Among around 2.5 million clones listed, under 95% were seen once. Trimming cost V 2 bases and J 2 bases, with 10 bases left between them. The CDR3 totals 15 residues. CDR1 is PRHDT, CDR2 FYEKMQ, per germline (reference sequence). General observations from the study: Few donors restricted represented genetic and exposure-history diversity.

In the case of this clone: Antigen: not known. The sample holds other DNA sequences that translate to the same CDR3.

V usage is TRBV13 and J usage is TRBJ2-1, with D maybe TRBD2 (5 bases). The clonotype was recovered from a man younger than 30 in good health. Some clones in this sample may be carry-over from other donors' samples. Sequencing was performed on naive CD4+ T cells from PBMCs. Subset reported: CD45RA+ positively selected. The CDR3 nucleotides are TGTGCCAGCAGCTTACGAGGAGGCCCCTACAATGAGCAGTTCTTC. This encodes CASSLRGGPYNEQFF.